The 5 T cell receptor beta chains listed next were all sequenced from one sample in a study of vaccination and CD4 T cells after COVID-19. Their recognized antigens are unknown. Treatment meaning: roughly nine-day PBMC culture with coronavirus spike peptide pools or control peptides (ViraFEST assay). Samples of CD4+ T cells were obtained from the unexposed donor before the COVID-19 pandemic (2011-2018). Sequencing of the DNA from cultured CD4+ T cells was carried out with the Oncomine TCR Beta short-read assay. TCRdb re-called the PCR reads with MiXCR, one entry per CDR3 protein. The sample holds about 6,900 distinct CDR3 sequences; about 30% are singletons and the top ten take about 30%. Material for sequencing was CD4+ T cells from blood, cultured in vitro. Source of these receptors: a human donor in good health.

This rearrangement joins TRBV20-1 to TRBJ2-5; D is ambiguous. Trimming left V 0 bases short and J 3 bases short, with 8 bases between. In germline, CDR1 is DFQATT, CDR2 SNEGSKA (reference sequence). The CDR3 runs 13 residues. The CDR3 DNA sequence: TGCAGTGCTAGAGATCCCAGAAAAGAGACCCAGTACTTC. This codes for CSARDPRKETQYF.

This clonotype appeared a few times. The chain uses TRBV20-1 and TRBJ2-5, with 7 positions matching TRBD2. Trimming took 0 bases from V and 6 from J; bases not matched to a gene: 10. This CDR3 comprises 15 residues. CDR1 is DFQATT and CDR2 is SNEGSKA in the germline V gene (reference sequence). DNA of the CDR3: TGCAGTGCTAGAGAGTCCAGCGGGGCTCTGCAGACCCAGTACTTC. Residues: CSARESSGALQTQYF.

The chain links TRBV4-1 to TRBJ1-1; no clear D gene. Trimming pared 3 bases from V and 5 bases from J, leaving 19 bases between. From germline, CDR1 is MGHRA and CDR2 YSYEKL. CDR3 length: 16 amino acids. The CDR3 DNA is TGCGCCAGCAGCCAGGAACATCTAGGCAGTCCTACTGAAGCTTTCTTT. Its protein is CASSQEHLGSPTEAFF.

This rearrangement joins TRBV6-1 to TRBJ2-7; perhaps D is TRBD1 or TRBD2 (6 bases each). The CDR3 has 15 amino acids. CDR1 and CDR2 from the germline V gene are MNHNS and SASEGT. The ends were cut back, 2 bases at V and 3 bases at J, with 14 bases in the middle. CDR3: CASSESEGEVYEQYF. In nucleotides, the CDR3 is TGTGCCAGCAGTGAAAGTGAGGGGGAGGTCTACGAGCAGTACTTC.

The chain combines TRBV5-4 with TRBJ1-1; no reliable D call. Trimming left V 4 bases short and J 0 bases short, with 10 bases between. In germline, CDR1 is SGHNT, CDR2 YYREEE (reference sequence). The CDR3 is 14 residues long. The CDR3 DNA follows: TGTGCCAGCAGCGTCGGGCCTATGAACACTGAAGCTTTCTTT. This translates into CASSVGPMNTEAFF.